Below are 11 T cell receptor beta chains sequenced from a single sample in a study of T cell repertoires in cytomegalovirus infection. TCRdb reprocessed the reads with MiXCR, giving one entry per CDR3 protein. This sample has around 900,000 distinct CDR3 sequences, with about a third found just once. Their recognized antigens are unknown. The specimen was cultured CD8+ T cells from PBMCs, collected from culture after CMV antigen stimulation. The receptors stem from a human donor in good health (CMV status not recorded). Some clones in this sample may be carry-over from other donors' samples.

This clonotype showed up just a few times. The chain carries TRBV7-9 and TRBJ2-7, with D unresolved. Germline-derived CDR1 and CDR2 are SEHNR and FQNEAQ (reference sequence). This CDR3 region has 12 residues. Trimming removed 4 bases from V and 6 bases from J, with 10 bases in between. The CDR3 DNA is TGTGCCAGCAGCTCCGACAACATCGAGCAGTACTTC. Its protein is CASSSDNIEQYF.

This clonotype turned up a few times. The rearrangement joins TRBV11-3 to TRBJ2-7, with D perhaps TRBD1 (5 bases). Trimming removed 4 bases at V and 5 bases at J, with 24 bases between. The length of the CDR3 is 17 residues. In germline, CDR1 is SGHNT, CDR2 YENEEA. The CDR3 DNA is TGTGCCAGCAGCTCCCTCCCTGGTGGGCAGGGTGGCCACGAGCAGTACTTC. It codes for CASSSLPGGQGGHEQYF. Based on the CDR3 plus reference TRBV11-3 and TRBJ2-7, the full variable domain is EAGVVQSPRYKIIEKKQPVAFWCNPISGHNTLYWYLQNLGQGPELLIRYENEEAVDDSQLPKDRFSAERLKGVDSTLKIQPAELGDSAVYLCASSSLPGGQGGHEQYFGPGTRLTVT.

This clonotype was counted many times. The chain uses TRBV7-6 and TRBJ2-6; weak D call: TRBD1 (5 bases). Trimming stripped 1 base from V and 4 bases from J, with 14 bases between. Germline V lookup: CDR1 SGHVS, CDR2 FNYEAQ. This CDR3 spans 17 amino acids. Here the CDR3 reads CASSLVDPWTGANVLTF. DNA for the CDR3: TGTGCCAGCAGCTTAGTGGACCCTTGGACAGGGGCCAACGTCCTGACTTTC.

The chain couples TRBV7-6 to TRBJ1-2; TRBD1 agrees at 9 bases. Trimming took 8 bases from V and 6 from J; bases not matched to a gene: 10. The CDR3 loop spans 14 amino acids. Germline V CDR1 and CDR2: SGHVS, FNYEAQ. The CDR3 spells CASGPGQGVDGYTF. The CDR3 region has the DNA TGTGCCAGCGGCCCGGGACAGGGCGTGGATGGCTACACCTTC.

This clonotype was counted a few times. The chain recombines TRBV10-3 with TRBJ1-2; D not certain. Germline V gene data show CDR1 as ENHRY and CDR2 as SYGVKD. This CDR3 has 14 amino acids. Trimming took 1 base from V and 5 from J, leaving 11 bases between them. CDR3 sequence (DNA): TGTGCCATCAGTGAGTTAGGTCCGGCGTATGGCTACACCTTC. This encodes CAISELGPAYGYTF.

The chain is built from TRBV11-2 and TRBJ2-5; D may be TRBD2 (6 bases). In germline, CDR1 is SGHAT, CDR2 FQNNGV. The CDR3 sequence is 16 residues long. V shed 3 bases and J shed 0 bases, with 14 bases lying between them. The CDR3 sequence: CASSFSLWGDQETQYF. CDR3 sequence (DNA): TGTGCCAGCAGCTTTAGTCTTTGGGGGGACCAAGAGACCCAGTACTTC.

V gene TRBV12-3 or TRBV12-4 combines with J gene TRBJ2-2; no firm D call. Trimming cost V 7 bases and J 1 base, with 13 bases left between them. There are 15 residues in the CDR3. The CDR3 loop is CASKPARLNTGELFF. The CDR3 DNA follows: TGTGCCAGCAAACCCGCCAGGTTGAACACCGGGGAGCTGTTTTTT.

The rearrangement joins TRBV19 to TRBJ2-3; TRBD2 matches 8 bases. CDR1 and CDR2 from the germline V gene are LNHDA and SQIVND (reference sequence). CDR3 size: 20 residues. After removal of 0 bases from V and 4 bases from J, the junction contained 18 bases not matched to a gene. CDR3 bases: TGTGCCAGTAGTATAGATCCGGATGGGCCGACTAGCGAATTTCCAGATACGCAGTATTTT. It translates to CASSIDPDGPTSEFPDTQYF. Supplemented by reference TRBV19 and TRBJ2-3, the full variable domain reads DGGITQSPKYLFRKEGQNVTLSCEQNLNHDAMYWYRQDPGQGLRLIYYSQIVNDFQKGDIAEGYSVSREKKESFPLTVTSAQKNPTAFYLCASSIDPDGPTSEFPDTQYFGPGTRLTVL.

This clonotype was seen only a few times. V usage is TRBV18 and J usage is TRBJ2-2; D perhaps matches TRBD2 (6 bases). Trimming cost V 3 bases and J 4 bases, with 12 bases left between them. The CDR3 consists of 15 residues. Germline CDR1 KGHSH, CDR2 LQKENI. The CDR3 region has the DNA TGTGCCAGCTCACCGACCGGGGGTGCCACCGGGGAGCTGTTTTTT. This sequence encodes CASSPTGGATGELFF.

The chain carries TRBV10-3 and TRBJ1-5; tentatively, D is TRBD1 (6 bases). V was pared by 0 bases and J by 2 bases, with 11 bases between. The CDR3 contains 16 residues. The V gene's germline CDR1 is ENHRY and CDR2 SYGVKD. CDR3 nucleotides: TGTGCCATCAGTGAGTCGGCAGGGGCGGGCAATCAGCCCCAGCATTTT. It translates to CAISESAGAGNQPQHF.

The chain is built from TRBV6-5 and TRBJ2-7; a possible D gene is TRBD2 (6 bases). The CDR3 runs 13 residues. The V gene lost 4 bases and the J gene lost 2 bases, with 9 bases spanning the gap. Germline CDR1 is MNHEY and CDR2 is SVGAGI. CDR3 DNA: TGTGCCAGCAGTTTTCCGGGAGCCTACGAGCAGTACTTC. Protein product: CASSFPGAYEQYF.